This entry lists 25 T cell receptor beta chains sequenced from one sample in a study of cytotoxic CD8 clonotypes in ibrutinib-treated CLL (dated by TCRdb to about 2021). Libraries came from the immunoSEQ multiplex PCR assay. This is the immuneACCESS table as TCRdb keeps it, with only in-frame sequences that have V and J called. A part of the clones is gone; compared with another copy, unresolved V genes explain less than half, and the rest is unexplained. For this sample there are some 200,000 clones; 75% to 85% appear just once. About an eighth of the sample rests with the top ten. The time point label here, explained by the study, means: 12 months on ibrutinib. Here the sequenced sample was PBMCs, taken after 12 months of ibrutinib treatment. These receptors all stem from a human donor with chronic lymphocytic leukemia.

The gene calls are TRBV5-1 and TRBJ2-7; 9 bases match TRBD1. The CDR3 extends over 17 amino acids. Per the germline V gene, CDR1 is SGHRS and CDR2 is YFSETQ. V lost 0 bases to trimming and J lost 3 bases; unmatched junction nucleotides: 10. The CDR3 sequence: CASSLAGQGPTGYEQYF. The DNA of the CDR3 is TGCGCCAGCAGCTTGGCGGGACAGGGCCCCACGGGCTACGAGCAGTACTTC.

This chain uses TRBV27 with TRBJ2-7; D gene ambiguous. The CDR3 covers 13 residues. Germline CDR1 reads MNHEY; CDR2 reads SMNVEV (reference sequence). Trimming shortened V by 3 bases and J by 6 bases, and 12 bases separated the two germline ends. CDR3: CASSFASSLEQYF. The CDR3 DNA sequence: TGTGCCAGCAGTTTTGCCTCTTCTCTCGAGCAGTACTTC.

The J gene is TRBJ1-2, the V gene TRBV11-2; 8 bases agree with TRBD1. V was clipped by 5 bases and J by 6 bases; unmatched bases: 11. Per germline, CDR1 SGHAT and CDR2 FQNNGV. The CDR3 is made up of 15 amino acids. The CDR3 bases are TGTGCCAGCAGCACACCCAGGGGGCAGAAGGATGGCTACACCTTC. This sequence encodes CASSTPRGQKDGYTF. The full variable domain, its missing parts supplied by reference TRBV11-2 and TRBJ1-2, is EAGVAQSPRYKIIEKRQSVAFWCNPISGHATLYWYQQILGQGPKLLIQFQNNGVVDDSQLPKDRFSAERLKGVDSTLKIQPAKLEDSAVYLCASSTPRGQKDGYTFGSGTRLTVV.

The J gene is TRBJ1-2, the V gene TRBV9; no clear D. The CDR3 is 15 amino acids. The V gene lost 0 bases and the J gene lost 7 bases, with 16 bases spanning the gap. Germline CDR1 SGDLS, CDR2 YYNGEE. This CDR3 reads CASSVETGVFTGYTF. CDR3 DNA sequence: TGTGCCAGCAGCGTAGAAACGGGAGTGTTCACTGGCTACACCTTC.

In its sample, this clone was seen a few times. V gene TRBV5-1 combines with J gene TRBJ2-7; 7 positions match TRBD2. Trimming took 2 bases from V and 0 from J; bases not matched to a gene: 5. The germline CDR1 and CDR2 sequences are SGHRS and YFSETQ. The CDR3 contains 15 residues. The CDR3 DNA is TGCGCCAGCAGCTTTACTAGCGTAAGCTCCTACGAGCAGTACTTC. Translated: CASSFTSVSSYEQYF.

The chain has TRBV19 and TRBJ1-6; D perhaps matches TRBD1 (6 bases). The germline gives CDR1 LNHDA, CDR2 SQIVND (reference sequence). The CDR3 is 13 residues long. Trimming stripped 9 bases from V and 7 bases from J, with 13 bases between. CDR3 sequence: CAREAGGNSPLHF. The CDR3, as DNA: TGTGCCAGAGAGGCGGGGGGCAATTCACCCCTCCACTTT. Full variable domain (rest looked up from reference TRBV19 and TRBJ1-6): DGGITQSPKYLFRKEGQNVTLSCEQNLNHDAMYWYRQDPGQGLRLIYYSQIVNDFQKGDIAEGYSVSREKKESFPLTVTSAQKNPTAFYLCAREAGGNSPLHFGNGTRLTVT.

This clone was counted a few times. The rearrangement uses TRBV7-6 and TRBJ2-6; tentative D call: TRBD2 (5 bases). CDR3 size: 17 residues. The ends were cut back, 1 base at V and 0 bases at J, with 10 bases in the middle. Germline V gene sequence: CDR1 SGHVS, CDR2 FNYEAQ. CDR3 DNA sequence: TGTGCCAGCAGCTTAGAGACACTAGTCTCTGGGGCCAACGTCCTGACTTTC. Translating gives CASSLETLVSGANVLTF.

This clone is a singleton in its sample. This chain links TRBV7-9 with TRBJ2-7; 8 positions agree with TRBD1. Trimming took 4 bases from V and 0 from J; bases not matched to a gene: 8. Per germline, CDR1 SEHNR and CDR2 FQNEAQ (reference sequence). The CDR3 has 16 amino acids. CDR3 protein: CASSSDRVGYSYEQYF. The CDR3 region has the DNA TGTGCCAGCAGCTCGGACAGGGTAGGGTACTCCTACGAGCAGTACTTC.

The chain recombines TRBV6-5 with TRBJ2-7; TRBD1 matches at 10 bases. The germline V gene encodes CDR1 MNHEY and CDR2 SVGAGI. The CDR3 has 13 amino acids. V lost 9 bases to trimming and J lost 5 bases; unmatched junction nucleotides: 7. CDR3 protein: CASSGTGVHEQYF. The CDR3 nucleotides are TGTGCCAGTTCCGGGACAGGGGTCCACGAGCAGTACTTC.

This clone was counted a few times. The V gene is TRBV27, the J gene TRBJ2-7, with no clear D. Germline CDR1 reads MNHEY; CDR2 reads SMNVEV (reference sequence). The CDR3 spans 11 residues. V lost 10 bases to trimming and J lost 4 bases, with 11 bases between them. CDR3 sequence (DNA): TGTGCCACCTGGTCTGGGTACGAGCAGTACTTC. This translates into CATWSGYEQYF.

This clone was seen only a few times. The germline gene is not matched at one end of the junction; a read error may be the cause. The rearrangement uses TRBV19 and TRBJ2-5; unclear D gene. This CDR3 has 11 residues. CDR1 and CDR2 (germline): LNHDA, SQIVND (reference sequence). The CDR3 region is CASSIQGTQYF. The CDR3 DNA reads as TGTGCCAGTAGTATACAAGGGACCCAGTACTTC.

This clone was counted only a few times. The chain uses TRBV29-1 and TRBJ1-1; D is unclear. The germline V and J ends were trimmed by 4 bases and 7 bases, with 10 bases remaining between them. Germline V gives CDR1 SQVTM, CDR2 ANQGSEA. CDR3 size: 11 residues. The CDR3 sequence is CSVGVAYEAFF. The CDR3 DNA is TGCAGCGTTGGGGTAGCCTATGAAGCTTTCTTT.

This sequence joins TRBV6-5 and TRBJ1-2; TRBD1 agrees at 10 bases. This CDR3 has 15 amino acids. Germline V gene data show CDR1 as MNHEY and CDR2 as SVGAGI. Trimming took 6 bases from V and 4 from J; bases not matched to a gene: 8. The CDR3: CASSIGTGDRYGYTF. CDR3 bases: TGTGCCAGCAGCATCGGGACAGGGGATCGCTATGGCTACACCTTC.

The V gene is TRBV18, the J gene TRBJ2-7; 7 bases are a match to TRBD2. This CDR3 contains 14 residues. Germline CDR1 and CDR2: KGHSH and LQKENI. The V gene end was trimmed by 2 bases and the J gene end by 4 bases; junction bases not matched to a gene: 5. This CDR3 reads CASSPALAEYEQYF. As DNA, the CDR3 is TGTGCCAGCTCACCAGCGCTAGCGGAATACGAGCAGTACTTC.

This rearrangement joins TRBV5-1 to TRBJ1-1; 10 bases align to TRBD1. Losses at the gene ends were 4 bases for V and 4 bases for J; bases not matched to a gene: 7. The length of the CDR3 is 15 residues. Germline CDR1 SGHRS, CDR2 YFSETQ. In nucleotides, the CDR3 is TGCGCCAGCAGCAGGGGACAGGGGTTGGTCACTGAAGCTTTCTTT. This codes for CASSRGQGLVTEAFF.

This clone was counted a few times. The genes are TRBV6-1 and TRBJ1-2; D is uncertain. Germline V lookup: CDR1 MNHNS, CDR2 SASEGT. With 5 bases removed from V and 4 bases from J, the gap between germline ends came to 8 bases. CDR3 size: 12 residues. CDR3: CASSPPPYGYTF. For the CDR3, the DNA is TGTGCCAGCAGTCCCCCCCCCTATGGCTACACCTTC.

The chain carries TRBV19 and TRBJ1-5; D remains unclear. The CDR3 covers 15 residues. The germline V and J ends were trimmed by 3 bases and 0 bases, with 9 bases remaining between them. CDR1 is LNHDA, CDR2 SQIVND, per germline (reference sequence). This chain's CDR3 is CASSMSDYSNQPQHF. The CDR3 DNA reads TGTGCCAGTAGTATGTCAGACTATAGCAATCAGCCCCAGCATTTT.

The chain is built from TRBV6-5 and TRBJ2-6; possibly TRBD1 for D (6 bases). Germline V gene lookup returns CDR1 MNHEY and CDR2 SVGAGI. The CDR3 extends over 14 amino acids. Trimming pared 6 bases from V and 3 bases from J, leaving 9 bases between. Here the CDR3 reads CASSPGVGANVLTF. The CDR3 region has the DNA TGTGCCAGCAGCCCAGGGGTTGGGGCCAACGTCCTGACTTTC.

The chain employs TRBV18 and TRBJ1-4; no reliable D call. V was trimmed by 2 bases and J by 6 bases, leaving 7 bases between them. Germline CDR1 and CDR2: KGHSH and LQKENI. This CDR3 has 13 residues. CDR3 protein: CASSPLVDEKLFF. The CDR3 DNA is TGTGCCAGCTCACCATTAGTGGATGAAAAACTGTTTTTT. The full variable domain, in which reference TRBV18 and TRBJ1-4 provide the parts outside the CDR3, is NAGVMQNPRHLVRRRGQEARLRCSPMKGHSHVYWYRQLPEEGLKFMVYLQKENIIDESGMPKERFSAEFPKEGPSILRIQQVVRGDSAAYFCASSPLVDEKLFFGSGTQLSVL.

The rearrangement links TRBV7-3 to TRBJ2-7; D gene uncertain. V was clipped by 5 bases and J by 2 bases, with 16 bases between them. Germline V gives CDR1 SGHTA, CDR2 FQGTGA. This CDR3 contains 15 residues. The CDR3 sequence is CASSPILTFTYEQYF. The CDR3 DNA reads TGTGCCAGCAGCCCAATTTTGACCTTTACCTACGAGCAGTACTTC. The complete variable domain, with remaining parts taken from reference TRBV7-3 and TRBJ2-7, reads GAGVSQTPSNKVTEKGKYVELRCDPISGHTALYWYRQSLGQGPEFLIYFQGTGAADDSGLPNDRFFAVRPEGSVSTLKIQRTERGDSAVYLCASSPILTFTYEQYFGPGTRLTVT.

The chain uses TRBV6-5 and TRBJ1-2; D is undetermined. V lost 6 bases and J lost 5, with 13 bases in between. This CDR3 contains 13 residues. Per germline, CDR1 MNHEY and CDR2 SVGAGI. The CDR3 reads CASRAGRTYGYTF. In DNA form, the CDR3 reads TGTGCCAGCAGGGCCGGACGTACGTATGGCTACACCTTC.

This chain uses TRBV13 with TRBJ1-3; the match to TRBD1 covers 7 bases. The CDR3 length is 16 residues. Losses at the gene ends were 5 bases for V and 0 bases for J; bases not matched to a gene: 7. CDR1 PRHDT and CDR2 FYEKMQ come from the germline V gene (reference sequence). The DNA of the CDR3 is TGTGCCAGCAGCACGTTGGGACAGCCCTCTGGAAACACCATATATTTT. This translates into CASSTLGQPSGNTIYF.

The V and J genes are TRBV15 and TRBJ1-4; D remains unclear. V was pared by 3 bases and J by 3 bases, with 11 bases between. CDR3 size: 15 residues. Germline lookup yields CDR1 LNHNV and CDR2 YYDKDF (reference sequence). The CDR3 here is CATSRDPKPNEKLFF. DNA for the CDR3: TGTGCCACCAGCAGGGACCCCAAACCTAATGAAAAACTGTTTTTT.

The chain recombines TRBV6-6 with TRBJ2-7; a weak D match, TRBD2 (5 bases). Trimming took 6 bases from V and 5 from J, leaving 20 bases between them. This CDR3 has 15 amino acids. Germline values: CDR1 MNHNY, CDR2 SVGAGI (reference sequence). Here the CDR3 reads CASSTLEGRFHEQYF. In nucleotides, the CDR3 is TGTGCCAGCAGCACTCTAGAGGGAAGGTTTCACGAGCAGTACTTC.

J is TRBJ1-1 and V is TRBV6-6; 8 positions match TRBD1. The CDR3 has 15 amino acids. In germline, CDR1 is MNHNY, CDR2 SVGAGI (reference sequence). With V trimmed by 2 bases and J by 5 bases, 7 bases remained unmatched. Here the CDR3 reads CASSYVLQGVTEAFF. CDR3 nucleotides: TGTGCCAGCAGTTACGTCCTACAGGGGGTAACTGAAGCTTTCTTT.